The clone carrying this TCR beta chain has more than one count but fewer than ten. Antigen specificity is unknown. A second PCR of about 6 to 11 cycles used a sample-barcoded 5' primer and a J-beta primer mix. TCRdb re-derived calls from the 5' RACE reads in MiXCR, one entry per CDR3 protein. Among 1,800,000 or so distinct CDR3 sequences listed, around 42% were seen once. The data stem from a study of blood T cells in healthy people across ages. Whole-study results and caveats: Naive T cell percentage and TCR beta diversity correlated strongly.

The germline V and J ends were trimmed by 3 bases and 7 bases, with 10 bases remaining between them. Germline-derived CDR1 and CDR2 are DFQATT and SNEGSKA (reference sequence). CDR3 length equals 13 residues. This TCR derives from a human donor in good health. Sample: blood. The chain links TRBV20-1 to TRBJ1-6, with D unclear. The CDR3 sequence is CSASRLGNSPLHF. In DNA form, the CDR3 reads TGCAGTGCTAGTCGGTTGGGAAATTCACCCCTCCACTTT.